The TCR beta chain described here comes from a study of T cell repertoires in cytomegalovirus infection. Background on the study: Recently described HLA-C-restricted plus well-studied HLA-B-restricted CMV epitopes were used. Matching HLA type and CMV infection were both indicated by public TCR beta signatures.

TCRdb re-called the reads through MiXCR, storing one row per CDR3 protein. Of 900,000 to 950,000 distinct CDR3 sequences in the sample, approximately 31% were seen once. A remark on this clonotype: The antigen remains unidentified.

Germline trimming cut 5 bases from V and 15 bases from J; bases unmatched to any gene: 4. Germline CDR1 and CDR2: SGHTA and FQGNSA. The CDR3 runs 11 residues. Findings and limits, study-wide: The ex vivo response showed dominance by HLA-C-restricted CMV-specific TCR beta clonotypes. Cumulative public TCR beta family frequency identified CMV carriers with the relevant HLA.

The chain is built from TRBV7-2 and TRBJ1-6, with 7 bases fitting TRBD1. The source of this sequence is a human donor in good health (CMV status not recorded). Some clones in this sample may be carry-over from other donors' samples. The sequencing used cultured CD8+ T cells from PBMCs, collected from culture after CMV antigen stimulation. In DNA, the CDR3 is TGTGCCAGCAGCCCTGGGACAGTCCTCCACTTT. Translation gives CASSPGTVLHF.